This T cell receptor beta chain came from a study of T-cell memory formation after mild COVID-19. Study-level results: Later expanders leaned CD4+, whereas day 15 to 85 contracting clones were balanced CD4/CD8. There were some responding clones in pre-infection memory, which suggested that cross-reactive memory had joined.

The CDR3 is 15 residues long. V dropped 5 bases and J dropped 1 base, with 15 bases sitting between them. The germline V gene encodes CDR1 LNHNV and CDR2 YYDKDF (reference sequence). TCRdb fed the 5' RACE reads into MiXCR, producing one record per CDR3 protein. The repertoire has more than 350,000 distinct CDR3 sequences, around a fifth of them found once; the top ten carry roughly an eighth. Regarding this clonotype: Its specificity is unknown.

The rearrangement uses TRBV15 and TRBJ2-7, with D maybe TRBD1 (6 bases). This clonotype was obtained from an adult woman who had mild COVID-19 (a few samples of this study predate the infection). Cell type and time point are not known. The specimen was PBMCs or a T cell subset sorted from them (not recorded which). CDR3 in DNA: TGTGCCACCAGCGAGGACCGGGACATTTCCTACGAGCAGTACTTC. Protein product: CATSEDRDISYEQYF.